This TCR beta chain was identified in a study of vaccination effects on CD4 cells after COVID-19. Details on this clone: Its antigen is unidentified.

V was cut by 0 bases and J by 4 bases, with 12 bases left in between. Germline V gives CDR1 MGHDK, CDR2 SYGVNS. The CDR3 covers 15 residues. Expansion with viral peptide pools was applied to antigen-specific CD4+ T cells by the ViraFEST assay prior to sequencing. Cells that had been cultured for roughly ten days were the source of isolated CD4+ T cells. The participants, recipients of two vaccine doses, got either BNT162b2 or mRNA-1273. Sequenced by immunoSEQ multiplex PCR; TCRdb stores in-frame clones only, minus some. The repertoire holds 15,000 to 20,000 clones, with 76% as singletons. Study-wide results and caveats: Cross-reactivity toward common cold coronaviruses was confined to only 1 of 255 vaccine-induced clones in healthy vaccinees.

This chain connects TRBV25-1 to TRBJ1-2; D may be TRBD1 (5 bases). The material sequenced was CD4+ T cells from PBMCs cultured with HCoV-NL63 spike peptides, taken after COVID-19 vaccination. The receptor was derived from a human donor who received a COVID-19 vaccine. The CDR3 DNA follows: TGTGCCAGCAGTGAATATAAGGGGATCCCCTATGGCTACACCTTC. Its translation is CASSEYKGIPYGYTF.